The present entry profiles one T cell receptor beta chain with its context. The antigen is undetermined. Using a J-beta primer mix together with a sample-barcoded 5' primer, a second PCR was run for about 6 to 11 cycles. CDR3-containing paired-end reads numbering at least 2.5 million came from each sample. MiXCR, applied by TCRdb to the 5' RACE reads, yields one record per CDR3 protein. The data contain fewer than 2 million distinct CDR3 sequences, 30% to 40% of them singletons. CDR1 and CDR2 from the germline V gene are SEHNR and FQNEAQ (reference sequence). This CDR3 comprises 15 residues. The V gene lost 8 bases and the J gene lost 2 bases, with 16 bases spanning the gap. Each individual donor underwent a draw of ten milliliters of peripheral blood. This specimen comes from a study of blood T cells in healthy people across ages. Findings and caveats of the study: Higher diversity and more naive CD4+ cells were features of long-lived donors, compared to aged donors.

The chain employs TRBV7-9 and TRBJ2-1; possibly TRBD2 for D (5 bases). What was sequenced was blood. The sequence derives from a human donor in good health. CDR3 coding DNA: TGTGCCAGCGACCTGCCCGAGACTACCTACAATGAGCAGTTCTTC. This codes for CASDLPETTYNEQFF.